The rows below give T cell receptor beta chains drawn from one sample of a study of shared clonotypes between healthy human individuals. Repertoires were generated with immunoSEQ multiplex PCR, while TCRdb's copy carries only in-frame clones and drops some. The sample has some 200,000 clones, about 93% seen once. Sequencing used naive CD4+ T cells sorted from blood. These receptors all come from a woman aged 30 to 39 in good health. Both conserved end residues are part of each CDR3. D genes are given only for firm matches. Not every row has a clone size; where given, it reads once, few, many or a size class.

J gene | D gene | clone size | V gene | CDR3 protein | CDR3 DNA
TRBJ1-1 | - | - | TRBV9 | CASSLGLYGTEAFF | TGTGCCAGCAGCCTAGGACTATACGGCACTGAAGCTTTCTTT
TRBJ2-1 | - | - | TRBV5-1 | CASSLAQTNEQFF | TGCGCCAGCAGCTTGGCCCAGACGAATGAGCAGTTCTTC
TRBJ2-3 | - | - | TRBV5-1 | CASSSGPVKSTDTQYF | TGCGCCAGCAGCTCCGGGCCAGTAAAAAGCACAGATACGCAGTATTTT
TRBJ2-5 | TRBD1 | - | TRBV18 | CASSLTGVQETQYF | TGTGCCAGCTCTCTGACAGGGGTTCAAGAGACCCAGTACTTC
TRBJ2-6 | - | once | TRBV30 | CAWSLGATGANVLTF | TGTGCCTGGAGTCTAGGGGCTACTGGGGCCAACGTCCTGACTTTC
TRBJ2-5 | - | - | TRBV18 | CASSRDNQETQYF | TGTGCCAGCTCTCGGGACAACCAAGAGACCCAGTACTTC
TRBJ2-2 | - | - | TRBV2 | CASSEQGPTNTGELFF | TGTGCCAGCAGCGAACAGGGCCCTACGAACACCGGGGAGCTGTTTTTT
TRBJ2-7 | TRBD1 | - | TRBV11-2 | CASSWTGYPEQYF | TGTGCCAGCAGCTGGACAGGCTATCCCGAGCAGTACTTC
TRBJ2-7 | TRBD1 | few | TRBV28 | CASKSGGLDEQYF | TGTGCCAGTAAGTCAGGGGGCCTGGACGAGCAGTACTTC
TRBJ2-2 | TRBD1 | - | TRBV5-4 | CASSNRDRQRTGELFF | TGTGCCAGCAGCAACCGGGACAGGCAAAGAACCGGGGAGCTGTTTTTT
TRBJ2-7 | TRBD2 | - | TRBV18 | CASSPPSAGGREQYF | TGTGCCAGCTCACCCCCTTCAGCGGGGGGACGCGAGCAGTACTTC
TRBJ2-3 | - | - | TRBV6-5 | CASSEQGYTQYF | TGTGCCAGCAGTGAACAGGGATATACGCAGTATTTT
TRBJ1-1 | TRBD1 | - | TRBV2 | CASSDPGQASTEAFF | TGTGCCAGCAGTGACCCGGGACAGGCCTCGACTGAAGCTTTCTTT
TRBJ2-7 | - | - | TRBV28 | CASVTEATPYEQYF | TGTGCCAGCGTTACTGAGGCCACTCCCTACGAGCAGTACTTC
TRBJ2-1 | TRBD1 | - | TRBV29-1 | CSDGPQGAGNEQFF | TGCAGCGACGGACCACAGGGGGCAGGAAATGAGCAGTTCTTC